These 3 T cell receptor beta chains came from one sample sequenced in a study of CD8+CD57+ T cells in acquired aplastic anemia (dated by TCRdb to 2016 to 2019). The patients picked for sequencing were ones in whom flow cytometry had shown an expansion of CD8+CD57+ cells. The reads were generated on an Illumina HiSeq 2000. Genomic DNA served as template for TCR beta VDJ combination and CDR3 sequence profiling. TCRdb's own reprocessing of the public reads used fastp at Q25 and MiXCR and kept productive beta chains. Every entry covers one CDR3 protein and lists the most common genes and DNA from its rows. The sample contains fewer than 250,000 distinct CDR3 sequences, roughly half of them found a single time. The biggest ten clones account for less than 9% of the sample. Sequencing was done on a sample of sorted CD4+, CD8+, or CD8+CD57+ T cells (not recorded which) from PBMCs. Every receptor here comes from a human donor with aplastic anemia.

This clonotype was detected many times. The genes are TRBV6-1 and TRBJ2-1; D not certain. The CDR3 extends over 14 amino acids. From germline, CDR1 is MNHNS and CDR2 SASEGT. Trimming took 6 bases from V and 4 from J, leaving 13 bases between them. The CDR3 protein is CASSPPPAYNEQFF. The CDR3 DNA reads as TGTGCCAGCAGCCCACCCCCGGCGTACAATGAGCAGTTCTTC.

This clonotype was detected only once. The chain has TRBV20-1 and TRBJ1-2; D is unresolved. Germline CDR1 DFQATT, CDR2 SNEGSKA (reference sequence). With 6 bases removed from V and 4 bases from J, the gap between germline ends came to 18 bases. CDR3 size: 14 residues. The CDR3 sequence: CSATGGSSSYGYTF. CDR3 nucleotides: TGCAGTGCGACGGGCGGGAGCTCCTCCTATGGCTACACCTTC.

The chain links TRBV11-2 to TRBJ2-2; no definite D call. V lost 3 bases, J lost 4 bases, and 9 bases lay in between. In germline, CDR1 is SGHAT, CDR2 FQNNGV. The CDR3 covers 14 residues. The DNA for the CDR3 is TGTGCCAGCAGCTTTGATATAGGCACCGGGGAGCTGTTTTTT. The encoded protein is CASSFDIGTGELFF.